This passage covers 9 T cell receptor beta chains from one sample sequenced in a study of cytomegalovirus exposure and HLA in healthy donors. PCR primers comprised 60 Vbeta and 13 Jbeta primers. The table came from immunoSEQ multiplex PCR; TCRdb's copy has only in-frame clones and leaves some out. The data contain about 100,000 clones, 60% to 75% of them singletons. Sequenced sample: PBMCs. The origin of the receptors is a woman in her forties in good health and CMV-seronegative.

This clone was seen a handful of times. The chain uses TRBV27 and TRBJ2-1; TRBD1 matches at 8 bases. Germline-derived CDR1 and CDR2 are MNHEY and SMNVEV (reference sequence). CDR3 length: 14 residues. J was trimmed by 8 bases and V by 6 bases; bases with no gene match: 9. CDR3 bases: TGTGCCAGCAGCATGCCCCGACAGGGGTATGAGCAGTTCTTC. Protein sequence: CASSMPRQGYEQFF.

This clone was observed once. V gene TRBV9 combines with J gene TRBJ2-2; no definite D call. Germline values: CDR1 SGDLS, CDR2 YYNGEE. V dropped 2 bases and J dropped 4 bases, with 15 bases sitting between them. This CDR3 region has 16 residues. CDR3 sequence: CASSVYGARGTGELFF. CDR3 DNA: TGTGCCAGCAGCGTTTATGGTGCGCGCGGCACCGGGGAGCTGTTTTTT.

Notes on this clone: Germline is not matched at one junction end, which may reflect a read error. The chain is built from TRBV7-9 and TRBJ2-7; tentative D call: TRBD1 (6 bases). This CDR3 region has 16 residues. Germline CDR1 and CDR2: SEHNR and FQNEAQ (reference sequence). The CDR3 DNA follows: TGTTCCAGCAGCCCCCCGACAGGTCTGGCTCGGGGCGAGCAGTACTTC. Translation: CSSSPPTGLARGEQYF.

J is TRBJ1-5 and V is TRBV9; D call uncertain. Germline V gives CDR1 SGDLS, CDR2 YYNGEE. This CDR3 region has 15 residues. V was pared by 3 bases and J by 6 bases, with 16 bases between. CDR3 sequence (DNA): TGTGCCAGCAGCGCCGGTGTTGAGGCCCGTCAGCCCCAGCATTTT. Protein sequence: CASSAGVEARQPQHF.

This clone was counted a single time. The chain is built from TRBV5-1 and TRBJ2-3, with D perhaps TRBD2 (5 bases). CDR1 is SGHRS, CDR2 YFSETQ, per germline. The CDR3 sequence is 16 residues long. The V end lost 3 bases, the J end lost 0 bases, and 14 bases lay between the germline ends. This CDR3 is CASSWPSLSSTDTQYF. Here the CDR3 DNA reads TGCGCCAGCAGCTGGCCTAGCTTATCTAGCACAGATACGCAGTATTTT. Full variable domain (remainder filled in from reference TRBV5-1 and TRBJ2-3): KAGVTQTPRYLIKTRGQQVTLSCSPISGHRSVSWYQQTPGQGLQFLFEYFSETQRNKGNFPGRFSGRQFSNSRSEMNVSTLELGDSALYLCASSWPSLSSTDTQYFGPGTRLTVL.

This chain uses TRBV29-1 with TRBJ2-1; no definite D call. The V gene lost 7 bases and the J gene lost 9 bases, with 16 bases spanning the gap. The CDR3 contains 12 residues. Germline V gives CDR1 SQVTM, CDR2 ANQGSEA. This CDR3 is CSADKVSGEQFF. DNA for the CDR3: TGCAGCGCAGACAAGGTGTCTGGTGAGCAGTTCTTC.

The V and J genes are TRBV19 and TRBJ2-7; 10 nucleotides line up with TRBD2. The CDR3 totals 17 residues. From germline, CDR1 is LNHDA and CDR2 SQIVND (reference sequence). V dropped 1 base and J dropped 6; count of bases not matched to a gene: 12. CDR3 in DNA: TGTGCCAGTAGTATAGGGACAGGGTGGATAGCGGGGGGCGAGCAGTACTTC. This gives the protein CASSIGTGWIAGGEQYF.

The CDR3: CASSQGQGVGSEQFF. DNA of the CDR3: TGTGCCAGCTCACAGGGACAGGGGGTTGGCAGTGAGCAGTTCTTC. This chain uses TRBV18 with TRBJ2-1; 11 positions agree with TRBD1. Germline CDR1 is KGHSH and CDR2 is LQKENI. V shed 4 bases and J 9 bases; nucleotides not matched to a gene: 8. CDR3 length: 15 residues.

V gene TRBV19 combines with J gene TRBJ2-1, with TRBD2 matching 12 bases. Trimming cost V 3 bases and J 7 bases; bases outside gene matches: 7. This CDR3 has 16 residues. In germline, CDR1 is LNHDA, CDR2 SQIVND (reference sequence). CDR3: CASSMLAGGGSNEQFF. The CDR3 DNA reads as TGTGCCAGTAGTATGCTAGCGGGAGGGGGATCGAATGAGCAGTTCTTC.